These T cell receptor beta chains were read from a single sample in a study of T-cell memory formation after mild COVID-19. MiXCR, applied by TCRdb to the 5' RACE reads, yields one record per CDR3 protein. The sample shows about 260,000 distinct CDR3 sequences, approximately 7.6% of them seen only once. The specimen was PBMCs or a T cell subset sorted from them (not recorded which). The source of these receptors is a young man who had mild COVID-19 (a few samples of this study predate the infection). Cell type and time point are not known. Each CDR3 is given with its conserved first and last residue. The order of the fields is D gene, clone size, V gene, J gene, CDR3 protein, CDR3 DNA. A D gene is named only where the DNA matches it firmly. The size of a clone is reported for some rows only, either as once, few or many, or as a class for expanded clones.

d_gene: .; abundance: many; v_gene: TRBV4-1; j_gene: TRBJ1-5; CDR3aa: CASSQEGAGSQHF; CDR3nt: TGCGCCAGCAGCCAAGAAGGGGCAGGGAGCCAGCATTTT
d_gene: .; abundance: .; v_gene: TRBV21-1; j_gene: TRBJ2-6; CDR3aa: CAIFADTLSGANVLTF; CDR3nt: TGTGCCATCTTCGCGGACACGCTATCTGGGGCCAACGTCCTGACTTTC
d_gene: TRBD1; abundance: few; v_gene: TRBV5-1; j_gene: TRBJ2-2; CDR3aa: CASGGTGALAGELFF; CDR3nt: TGCGCCAGCGGCGGGACAGGGGCTTTGGCCGGGGAGCTGTTTTTT
d_gene: .; abundance: once; v_gene: TRBV7-2; j_gene: TRBJ1-6; CDR3aa: CASRIRVREGPLHF; CDR3nt: TGTGCCAGCAGAATCCGGGTCCGCGAGGGACCCCTCCACTTT
d_gene: .; abundance: .; v_gene: TRBV7-9; j_gene: TRBJ1-2; CDR3aa: CASSPPGKAYGYTF; CDR3nt: TGTGCCAGCAGTCCTCCCGGGAAAGCCTATGGCTACACCTTC
d_gene: .; abundance: many; v_gene: TRBV7-2; j_gene: TRBJ1-5; CDR3aa: CASSATMEIAPQHF; CDR3nt: TGTGCCAGCAGCGCTACCATGGAGATCGCGCCCCAGCATTTT
d_gene: TRBD1; abundance: few; v_gene: TRBV9; j_gene: TRBJ1-5; CDR3aa: CASSAGTAGYQPQHF; CDR3nt: TGTGCCAGCAGCGCCGGGACAGCCGGATATCAGCCCCAGCATTTT
d_gene: .; abundance: few; v_gene: TRBV5-4; j_gene: TRBJ2-1; CDR3aa: CASSFGGADNEQFF; CDR3nt: TGTGCCAGCAGCTTTGGGGGGGCGGACAATGAGCAGTTCTTC
d_gene: .; abundance: .; v_gene: TRBV23-1; j_gene: TRBJ2-2; CDR3aa: CASSPPGGALAGELFF; CDR3nt: TGCGCCAGCAGTCCGCCGGGGGGCGCGTTGGCCGGGGAGCTGTTTTTT
d_gene: TRBD2; abundance: .; v_gene: TRBV7-2; j_gene: TRBJ2-5; CDR3aa: CASSSFASGGETQYF; CDR3nt: TGTGCCAGCAGCTCCTTTGCTAGCGGGGGGGAGACCCAGTACTTC
d_gene: TRBD1; abundance: few; v_gene: TRBV12-3/TRBV12-4; j_gene: TRBJ2-2; CDR3aa: CAGRQGVGTGELFF; CDR3nt: TGTGCCGGACGACAGGGGGTCGGCACCGGGGAGCTGTTTTTT
d_gene: TRBD1; abundance: many; v_gene: TRBV7-6; j_gene: TRBJ1-2; CDR3aa: CASSLLAGQGVYTF; CDR3nt: TGTGCCAGCAGCCTACTTGCGGGACAGGGGGTTTACACCTTC
d_gene: TRBD1; abundance: few; v_gene: TRBV2; j_gene: TRBJ2-7; CDR3aa: CASSQRQGEGEQYF; CDR3nt: TGTGCCAGCAGTCAGAGACAGGGAGAAGGCGAGCAGTACTTC
d_gene: .; abundance: .; v_gene: TRBV7-2; j_gene: TRBJ2-3; CDR3aa: CASSLAATGSDTQYF; CDR3nt: TGTGCCAGCAGCTTAGCGGCTACAGGGTCAGATACGCAGTATTTT
d_gene: .; abundance: .; v_gene: TRBV7-9; j_gene: TRBJ2-3; CDR3aa: CASSLEHPLDTQYF; CDR3nt: TGTGCCAGCAGCTTAGAACACCCCTTGGATACGCAGTATTTT
d_gene: .; abundance: few; v_gene: TRBV29-1; j_gene: TRBJ1-1; CDR3aa: CSVEQNLNTEAFF; CDR3nt: TGCAGCGTCGAACAGAACTTGAACACTGAAGCTTTCTTT
d_gene: .; abundance: many; v_gene: TRBV12-3/TRBV12-4; j_gene: TRBJ2-1; CDR3aa: CASSLQGPYNEQFF; CDR3nt: TGTGCCAGCAGTTTACAGGGGCCCTACAATGAGCAGTTCTTC
d_gene: .; abundance: few; v_gene: TRBV12-3/TRBV12-4; j_gene: TRBJ2-1; CDR3aa: CASTLGGAEREQFF; CDR3nt: TGTGCCAGCACTTTGGGGGGGGCTGAGAGGGAGCAGTTCTTC
d_gene: .; abundance: .; v_gene: TRBV28; j_gene: TRBJ2-2; CDR3aa: CASSSGHIGTGELFF; CDR3nt: TGTGCCAGCAGTTCGGGCCACATCGGGACCGGGGAGCTGTTTTTT
d_gene: .; abundance: .; v_gene: TRBV7-9; j_gene: TRBJ1-6; CDR3aa: CASSAPGPPYNSPLHF; CDR3nt: TGTGCCAGCAGCGCACCGGGACCCCCATATAATTCACCCCTCCACTTT
d_gene: .; abundance: .; v_gene: TRBV9; j_gene: TRBJ2-2; CDR3aa: CASSEPLGTGPGELFF; CDR3nt: TGTGCCAGCAGCGAGCCCCTAGGGACGGGACCCGGGGAGCTGTTTTTT
d_gene: .; abundance: few; v_gene: TRBV7-2; j_gene: TRBJ1-6; CDR3aa: CASSPPTYNSPLHF; CDR3nt: TGTGCCAGCAGCCCACCCACATATAATTCACCCCTCCACTTT
d_gene: .; abundance: many; v_gene: TRBV4-3; j_gene: TRBJ1-1; CDR3aa: CASSYNTGRNTEAFF; CDR3nt: TGCGCCAGCAGCTACAATACAGGGAGGAACACTGAAGCTTTCTTT
d_gene: TRBD2; abundance: .; v_gene: TRBV7-2; j_gene: TRBJ2-5; CDR3aa: CASSQLAGGPRTQYF; CDR3nt: TGTGCCAGCAGTCAGTTAGCGGGGGGGCCGCGGACCCAGTACTTC
d_gene: TRBD1; abundance: .; v_gene: TRBV7-8; j_gene: TRBJ1-4; CDR3aa: CASSPRQGGNEKLFF; CDR3nt: TGTGCCAGCAGCCCAAGACAGGGAGGGAACGAAAAACTGTTTTTT
d_gene: .; abundance: .; v_gene: TRBV6-5; j_gene: TRBJ2-6; CDR3aa: CASSARSSGANVLTF; CDR3nt: TGTGCCAGCAGTGCCAGAAGCTCTGGGGCCAACGTCCTGACTTTC
d_gene: TRBD2; abundance: .; v_gene: TRBV4-1; j_gene: TRBJ2-2; CDR3aa: CASSRYTSGGTGELFF; CDR3nt: TGCGCCAGCAGCCGATATACTAGCGGGGGAACCGGGGAGCTGTTTTTT
d_gene: TRBD1; abundance: few; v_gene: TRBV20-1; j_gene: TRBJ2-2; CDR3aa: CSARDSRGTGELFF; CDR3nt: TGCAGTGCTAGAGATTCCAGGGGGACCGGGGAGCTGTTTTTT
d_gene: TRBD2; abundance: few; v_gene: TRBV5-5; j_gene: TRBJ2-3; CDR3aa: CASSRTSGGAGDTQYF; CDR3nt: TGTGCCAGCAGCCGAACTAGCGGGGGGGCGGGAGATACGCAGTATTTT
d_gene: TRBD2; abundance: .; v_gene: TRBV7-2; j_gene: TRBJ2-2; CDR3aa: CASSLDPRGANTGELFF; CDR3nt: TGTGCCAGCAGCCTCGACCCCCGGGGGGCGAACACCGGGGAGCTGTTTTTT
d_gene: .; abundance: few; v_gene: TRBV24-1; j_gene: TRBJ2-1; CDR3aa: CATSEPNRDEQFF; CDR3nt: TGTGCCACCAGTGAGCCCAACAGGGATGAGCAGTTCTTC
d_gene: TRBD1; abundance: few; v_gene: TRBV5-1; j_gene: TRBJ2-6; CDR3aa: CASSWPGTGIPSSGANVLTF; CDR3nt: TGCGCCAGCAGCTGGCCCGGGACAGGGATCCCCAGCTCTGGGGCCAACGTCCTGACTTTC
d_gene: .; abundance: few; v_gene: TRBV9; j_gene: TRBJ2-1; CDR3aa: CASSVEQGGAQFF; CDR3nt: TGTGCCAGCAGCGTAGAGCAAGGCGGGGCCCAGTTCTTC
d_gene: TRBD2; abundance: .; v_gene: TRBV4-2; j_gene: TRBJ2-5; CDR3aa: CASSHRLGTSGEETQYF; CDR3nt: TGTGCCAGCAGCCACCGACTTGGGACTAGCGGAGAAGAGACCCAGTACTTC
d_gene: .; abundance: .; v_gene: TRBV2; j_gene: TRBJ1-4; CDR3aa: CASSEGTPDSKFF; CDR3nt: TGTGCCAGCAGTGAAGGGACACCTGACTCGAAGTTTTTT
d_gene: .; abundance: .; v_gene: TRBV7-2; j_gene: TRBJ1-3; CDR3aa: CASSLNVAVSGNTIYF; CDR3nt: TGTGCCAGCAGCTTAAATGTAGCAGTCTCTGGAAACACCATATATTTT
d_gene: .; abundance: few; v_gene: TRBV28; j_gene: TRBJ1-3; CDR3aa: CASSFPGRGNTIYF; CDR3nt: TGTGCCAGCAGTTTTCCGGGGCGGGGAAACACCATATATTTT
d_gene: TRBD1; abundance: many; v_gene: TRBV9; j_gene: TRBJ2-2; CDR3aa: CASSPRDRVGTGELFF; CDR3nt: TGTGCCAGCAGCCCCCGGGACAGGGTGGGCACCGGGGAGCTGTTTTTT
d_gene: .; abundance: .; v_gene: TRBV6-6; j_gene: TRBJ1-6; CDR3aa: CASVGGAYNSPLHF; CDR3nt: TGTGCCAGCGTCGGGGGCGCGTATAATTCACCCCTCCACTTT
d_gene: .; abundance: few; v_gene: TRBV20-1; j_gene: TRBJ1-4; CDR3aa: CSASAGTVLGKLFF; CDR3nt: TGCAGTGCTAGCGCCGGGACTGTCCTAGGAAAACTGTTTTTT
d_gene: .; abundance: few; v_gene: TRBV7-2; j_gene: TRBJ2-5; CDR3aa: CASSRIKMGGETQYF; CDR3nt: TGTGCCAGCAGCAGGATAAAGATGGGGGGAGAGACCCAGTACTTC
d_gene: TRBD1; abundance: .; v_gene: TRBV29-1; j_gene: TRBJ2-2; CDR3aa: CSVYRGTGELFF; CDR3nt: TGCAGCGTTTACAGGGGCACCGGGGAGCTGTTTTTT
d_gene: TRBD2; abundance: .; v_gene: TRBV20-1; j_gene: TRBJ2-1; CDR3aa: CSARDLASGYNEQFF; CDR3nt: TGCAGTGCTAGAGATCTAGCTAGCGGTTACAATGAGCAGTTCTTC
d_gene: .; abundance: few; v_gene: TRBV7-2; j_gene: TRBJ2-7; CDR3aa: CASSPAGPSYEQYF; CDR3nt: TGTGCCAGCAGCCCCGCAGGGCCCTCCTACGAGCAGTACTTC
d_gene: .; abundance: many; v_gene: TRBV5-1; j_gene: TRBJ2-3; CDR3aa: CASSLAGGEDTQYF; CDR3nt: TGCGCCAGCAGCTTGGCGGGTGGAGAAGATACGCAGTATTTT
d_gene: .; abundance: few; v_gene: TRBV4-3; j_gene: TRBJ2-3; CDR3aa: CASSRGLGEVGDTQYF; CDR3nt: TGCGCCAGCAGCCGGGGGTTGGGTGAAGTAGGAGATACGCAGTATTTT
d_gene: .; abundance: few; v_gene: TRBV4-3; j_gene: TRBJ2-1; CDR3aa: CASSQVQGQNEQFF; CDR3nt: TGCGCCAGCAGCCAAGTGCAGGGTCAAAATGAGCAGTTCTTC
d_gene: .; abundance: few; v_gene: TRBV3-1; j_gene: TRBJ1-6; CDR3aa: CASSQVYNSPLHF; CDR3nt: TGTGCCAGCAGCCAAGTCTATAATTCACCCCTCCACTTT
d_gene: TRBD1; abundance: many; v_gene: TRBV5-5; j_gene: TRBJ2-7; CDR3aa: CASSLGTGVYEQYF; CDR3nt: TGTGCCAGCAGCTTGGGGACAGGGGTGTACGAGCAGTACTTC